This TCR beta chain was identified during a study of technical replicates of blood from a handful of donors. Profiled with immunoSEQ multiplex PCR; TCRdb holds only in-frame clones, not every one. In the table there are 55,000 to 80,000 clones, roughly 91% of which are singletons. The V and J ends lost 4 bases and 7 bases respectively, with 11 bases between them. The CDR3 totals 14 residues. Germline V gene data show CDR1 as MNHEY and CDR2 as SVGAGI. The gene calls are TRBV6-5 and TRBJ1-6; D is undetermined. The sequenced sample consisted of PBMCs. This receptor was identified in a human donor in good health. Some clones in this sample may be carry-over from other donors' samples. The CDR3: CASSLLAMNSPLHF. CDR3 nucleotides: TGTGCCAGCAGTTTGCTGGCAATGAATTCACCCCTCCACTTT.